This T cell receptor (beta chain) comes out of a study of T cell repertoires in cytomegalovirus infection. Looking at the study overall: The public TCR beta signatures pointed to both CMV infection and matching HLA type.

General observations from the study: Ex vivo responses were dominated by HLA-C-restricted CMV-specific TCR beta clonotypes. The study identified carriers of CMV plus the relevant HLA from cumulative public TCR beta family frequency.

One entry per CDR3 protein, called by TCRdb with MiXCR from the reads. This sample has about 240,000 distinct CDR3 sequences, with 6.5% found just once. Per the germline V gene, CDR1 is SGDLS and CDR2 is YYNGEE. The CDR3 is 15 amino acids. With 0 bases clipped from V and 3 bases from J, the junction kept 2 bases outside the gene matches. Worth noting for this clonotype: Antigen: not known.

The TCR comes from a human donor in good health (CMV status not recorded). Some clones in this sample may be carry-over from other donors' samples. The chain uses TRBV9 and TRBJ2-3; TRBD1 agrees at 9 bases. Sequenced sample: PBMCs. The CDR3 region is CASSVVGQGTDTQYF. Written as DNA, the CDR3 is TGTGCCAGCAGCGTAGTGGGACAGGGTACAGATACGCAGTATTTT.